This paragraph reports one T cell receptor (beta chain). Its recognized antigen is unknown. The sample holds no much larger clone one base away, and base qualities are not on file. From a lookup of the germline V gene, CDR1 and CDR2 are LGHNA and YSLEER. V sheds 0 bases and J sheds 5 bases, leaving 14 bases between their ends. Including cysteine and phenylalanine, the CDR3 has 15 amino acids. Only the CDR3 DNA is retained, 45 bases long and in frame from the first base. Using the deep immunoSEQ assay, TCR CDR3 regions were amplified from genomic DNA by multiplex PCR. Genomic DNA extracted from each cell subset was distributed evenly over all wells of several immunoSEQ 96-well plates, and each plate served as one replicate. For sorted subsets, about 200 ng genomic DNA, equal to tens of thousands of T cell genomes, was loaded into each replicate PCR. The purified libraries were quantified using a Qubit 3.0 fluorometer, sized with a Bioanalyzer 2100, and then quantified again using the KAPA Library Quantification kit. Every immunoSEQ 96-well plate was sequenced on a separate single-read 150-cycle Illumina NextSeq 550 flow cell. Per the source publication's procedure: Because only junctional sequences without quality scores were contained in the immunoSEQ output, filtering matching that applied to full-length reads could not be performed. Sequences were annotated with PyIR, a Python wrapper for IgBLAST v1.9, using IMGT germline references to assign V/J genes and CDR3. Reads with weak V/J assignments (E-value above 1e-6), missing CDR3, stop codons, out-of-frame junctions, or ambiguous translated residues were removed. V3J clonotypes were defined as sequences sharing the same inferred V gene, J gene, and CDR3 amino acid sequence. Percentage overlap between repertoires was computed as shared unique clonotypes divided by the size of the smaller repertoire. Three approaches were used to assess repertoire richness: RTK rarefaction, the Chao1 estimator, and Recon v2.1 estimates of unobserved clonotypes. For all TCRbeta clonotypes obtained by the gDNA method from a handful of donors, generation probabilities were computed with OLGA. The clones in this table, taken by TCRdb from immuneACCESS, are in-frame only. Not every clone is retained; where verified, under half of the shortfall comes from an unresolved V gene, and the cause of the rest is unknown. The V and J calls and clone size are taken from that table; D and trimming were inferred from the DNA. Counted in this sample were 1.6 million or so clones; just under 99% of them appeared once. The ten largest clones add up to around 0.33% of the sample.

The entry originates in a study of shared clonotypes between healthy human individuals (dated by TCRdb to 2020 to 2022). For the study in its entirety: The cohort comprised two women and a few men aged 18 to 49 years. Per donor, three plates each were used for CD4 naive and CD4 memory, two for CD8 naive, and one for CD8 memory. To estimate repertoire size and how much clonotypes are shared between individuals, the study performed deep sequencing of blood TCR repertoires from about five healthy adults. Libraries were prepared and TCR repertoires were sequenced by different laboratories using diverse techniques, in order to increase sequencing depth and limit assay-specific biases. Per donor, leukapheresis produced somewhere between about 0.9 and 9.5 billion PBMCs. The paper as a whole reports these results and caveats: Pairwise subsampling led to the expectation that sequencing depth would affect the degree of clonotype sharing among donors. Only blood was sampled, and tissue TCR repertoires likely differ from those in blood. Because the study included only a small number of donors, the genetic and exposure-history diversity represented was limited. Larger estimated clonotype richness was generally found for naive subsets than for memory subsets. Higher generation probabilities were observed for clonotypes shared by all four sorted-subset donors than for non-shared clonotypes. Even with the large sequencing depth, rarefaction of the sorted-subset datasets indicated that sequencing was incomplete. Sharing across a few donors was observed for 5% to 6.5% of naive CD4, under 4% of naive CD8, 2% to 2.5% of memory CD4, and about 0.4% of memory CD8 clonotypes.

Donors were healthy HIV-negative adults with no recently reported acute infections or vaccinations. Every donor was a Caucasian adult residing in Nashville, Tennessee, USA. CD4+ T cells were enriched by magnetic negative selection; naive cells were then positively selected on CD45RA, and the negative fraction formed the memory subset. Blood was obtained by leukapheresis, after which PBMCs were separated by Ficoll-Histopaque density gradient centrifugation and cryopreserved in liquid nitrogen vapor phase. Purity and quantity of every magnetically sorted T cell population were checked by analytical flow cytometry. Genomic DNA was isolated from every sorted fraction and measured by UV absorbance on a Nanodrop 2000c.

The clonotype originates from a man aged 25 to 40 in good health. The specimen sequenced was naive CD4+ T cells sorted from blood. The cell subset or site label, read with the paper, signifies: CD45RA+ positively selected. The sequence links TRBV4-3 to TRBJ2-7, with TRBD1 tentatively as D gene (6 bases match). The CDR3 reads CASSQDRGYGDEQYF. The sequence in DNA is TGCGCCAGCAGCCAAGATAGGGGGTATGGGGACGAGCAGTACTTC.